These 15 T cell receptor beta chains were sequenced from one sample in a study of sequential checkpoint blockade in melanoma. The treatment: randomized to nivolumab then ipilimumab (arm A) or the reverse (arm B). Clones were sequenced by immunoSEQ multiplex PCR, and TCRdb holds only the in-frame ones, with some missing. The table includes fewer than 35,000 clones, 86% detected once. The specimen comprised CD8+ T cells sorted from blood (inferred from file names), sampled from a patient given nivolumab and ipilimumab in sequence. All receptors come from a human donor with melanoma.

The rearrangement links TRBV19 to TRBJ2-7; D remains ambiguous. The CDR3 extends over 12 amino acids. Looked up from germline, CDR1 is LNHDA and CDR2 is SQIVND (reference sequence). The V and J ends lost 3 bases and 3 bases respectively, with 6 bases between them. CDR3 nucleotides: TGTGCCAGTAGTATTTCAGACTACGAGCAGTACTTC. Amino acid sequence: CASSISDYEQYF. The entire variable domain, with the rest obtained from reference TRBV19 and TRBJ2-7, is as follows: DGGITQSPKYLFRKEGQNVTLSCEQNLNHDAMYWYRQDPGQGLRLIYYSQIVNDFQKGDIAEGYSVSREKKESFPLTVTSAQKNPTAFYLCASSISDYEQYFGPGTRLTVT.

This clone was detected once. CDR3 in DNA: TGTGCCAGTAGTACAGGGGAGTCGTACGAGCAGTACTTC. This gives the protein CASSTGESYEQYF. The chain uses TRBV19 and TRBJ2-7; the D gene is possibly TRBD1 (6 bases). Germline V gene lookup returns CDR1 LNHDA and CDR2 SQIVND (reference sequence). Trimming shortened V by 4 bases and J by 4 bases, and 11 bases separated the two germline ends. The CDR3 loop spans 13 amino acids.

The gene calls are TRBV7-8 and TRBJ2-2; 7 bases map to TRBD2. V gave up 3 bases and J gave up 5 bases; unmatched junction bases: 6. Germline lookup yields CDR1 SGHVS and CDR2 FQNEAQ. The CDR3 runs to 15 residues. The CDR3 DNA reads as TGTGCCAGCAGCTTGCTGAGACTAGCTACCGGGGAGCTGTTTTTT. It encodes CASSLLRLATGELFF.

This rearrangement joins TRBV19 to TRBJ2-1; 7 positions agree with TRBD2. This CDR3 region has 15 residues. Trimming cost V 0 bases and J 5 bases; bases outside gene matches: 4. CDR1 is LNHDA and CDR2 is SQIVND in the germline V gene (reference sequence). The CDR3 sequence: CASSIDPSGNNEQFF. Here the CDR3 DNA reads TGTGCCAGTAGTATAGATCCTAGCGGAAACAATGAGCAGTTCTTC.

The rearrangement joins TRBV28 to TRBJ2-7, with D possibly TRBD2 on 7 matching bases. V dropped 6 bases and J dropped 5 bases, with 11 bases sitting between them. CDR3 length: 12 amino acids. Germline CDR1 MDHEN, CDR2 SYDVKM. The CDR3 bases are TGTGCCAGCAGGGGGGGGCCAAACGAGCAGTACTTC. This gives the protein CASRGGPNEQYF.

The rearrangement links TRBV7-6 to TRBJ1-1, with D uncertain. This CDR3 comprises 13 residues. Trimming cost V 5 bases and J 6 bases, with 13 bases left between them. Germline-derived CDR1 and CDR2 are SGHVS and FNYEAQ. The CDR3 DNA is TGTGCCAGCAGCGGGAGACTTCACGCTGAAGCTTTCTTT. It translates to CASSGRLHAEAFF. The full variable domain, with the rest looked up from reference TRBV7-6 and TRBJ1-1, is GAGVSQSPRYKVTKRGQDVALRCDPISGHVSLYWYRQALGQGPEFLTYFNYEAQQDKSGLPNDRFSAERPEGSISTLTIQRTEQRDSAMYRCASSGRLHAEAFFGQGTRLTVV.

The chain joins TRBV27 to TRBJ2-1; 10 bases are shared with TRBD2. In germline, CDR1 is MNHEY, CDR2 SMNVEV (reference sequence). With V trimmed by 3 bases and J by 10 bases, 9 bases remained unmatched. This CDR3 contains 15 residues. CDR3 in amino acids: CASSFRTSGASEQFF. The CDR3 nucleotides read TGTGCCAGCAGTTTTCGAACTAGCGGGGCCTCGGAGCAGTTCTTC.

The rearrangement joins TRBV7-6 to TRBJ2-7; D is possibly TRBD2 (5 bases). Trimming took off 3 bases at V and 1 base at J, with 13 bases between the two ends. Looked up from germline, CDR1 is SGHVS and CDR2 is FNYEAQ. The CDR3 contains 15 residues. DNA for the CDR3: TGTGCCAGCAGCTTGAGGGCTAGTTTGTCCTACGAGCAGTACTTC. Translated: CASSLRASLSYEQYF. The complete variable domain, with remaining parts taken from reference TRBV7-6 and TRBJ2-7, reads GAGVSQSPRYKVTKRGQDVALRCDPISGHVSLYWYRQALGQGPEFLTYFNYEAQQDKSGLPNDRFSAERPEGSISTLTIQRTEQRDSAMYRCASSLRASLSYEQYFGPGTRLTVT.

CDR3 loop: CASSGQGGTYEQYF. CDR3 bases: TGCGCCAGCAGCGGACAGGGGGGCACCTACGAGCAGTACTTC. The chain uses TRBV10-1 and TRBJ2-7; 10 positions agree with TRBD1. This CDR3 contains 14 residues. CDR1 and CDR2 (germline): WNHNN, SYGVQD (reference sequence). V shed 6 bases and J 2 bases; nucleotides not matched to a gene: 4.

The chain has TRBV19 and TRBJ2-7; 9 bases line up with TRBD2. V dropped 6 bases and J dropped 2; count of bases not matched to a gene: 8. Per germline, CDR1 LNHDA and CDR2 SQIVND (reference sequence). The CDR3 extends over 15 amino acids. DNA for the CDR3: TGTGCCAGTAGCATACTAGCGGGCGGACCCTACGAGCAGTACTTC. As protein: CASSILAGGPYEQYF.

The J gene is TRBJ2-7, the V gene TRBV19, with a tentative D call TRBD2 (5 bases). The V end lost 4 bases, the J end lost 4 bases, and 17 bases lay between the germline ends. Per the germline V gene, CDR1 is LNHDA and CDR2 is SQIVND (reference sequence). The CDR3 length is 15 residues. CDR3 sequence reads: CASSTTPRRLYEQYF. CDR3 sequence (DNA): TGTGCCAGTAGTACGACCCCCAGGAGACTATACGAGCAGTACTTC.

V is TRBV20-1 and J is TRBJ1-2; D not certain. Trimming pared 6 bases from V and 5 bases from J, leaving 10 bases between. Germline V gives CDR1 DFQATT, CDR2 SNEGSKA (reference sequence). This CDR3 region has 11 residues. CDR3 region: CSASVRYGYTF. CDR3 coding DNA: TGCAGTGCCAGCGTAAGGTATGGCTACACCTTC.

The chain combines TRBV18 with TRBJ2-7; 9 bases agree with TRBD1. V lost 3 bases to trimming and J lost 5 bases; unmatched junction nucleotides: 8. Germline assignment: CDR1 KGHSH and CDR2 LQKENI. This CDR3 has 15 amino acids. The CDR3, as DNA: TGTGCCAGCTCACCGACCCAACGACAGGGGGACGAGCAGTACTTC. This translates into CASSPTQRQGDEQYF.

This clone was detected once. This chain connects TRBV9 to TRBJ2-5; D might be TRBD1 (6 bases). This CDR3 comprises 15 residues. The germline CDR1 and CDR2 sequences are SGDLS and YYNGEE. V was trimmed by 0 bases and J by 5 bases, leaving 14 bases between them. CDR3 protein: CASSVAGALGETQYF. CDR3 bases: TGTGCCAGCAGCGTAGCAGGGGCCCTAGGGGAGACCCAGTACTTC.

The chain combines TRBV18 with TRBJ1-6; TRBD1 is a possible D gene (5 bases). Germline CDR1 is KGHSH and CDR2 is LQKENI. V gave up 6 bases and J gave up 5 bases, with 11 bases separating them. CDR3 length equals 14 residues. CDR3 nucleotide sequence: TGTGCCAGCTCGCTTGGACAAGATAATTCACCCCTCCACTTT. The encoded protein is CASSLGQDNSPLHF.